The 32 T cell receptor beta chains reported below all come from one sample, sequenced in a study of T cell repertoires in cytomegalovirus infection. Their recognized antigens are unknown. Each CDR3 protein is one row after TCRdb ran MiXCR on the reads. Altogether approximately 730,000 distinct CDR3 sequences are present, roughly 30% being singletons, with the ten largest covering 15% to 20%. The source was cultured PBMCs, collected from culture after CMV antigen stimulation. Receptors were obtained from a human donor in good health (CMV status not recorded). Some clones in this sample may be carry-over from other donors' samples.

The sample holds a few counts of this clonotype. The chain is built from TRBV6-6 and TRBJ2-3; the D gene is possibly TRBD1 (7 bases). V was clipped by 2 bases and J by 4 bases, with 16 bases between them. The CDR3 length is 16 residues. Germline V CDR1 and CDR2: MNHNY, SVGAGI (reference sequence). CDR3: CASSYGGGGDADTQYF. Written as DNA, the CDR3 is TGTGCCAGCAGTTACGGTGGAGGGGGCGACGCAGATACGCAGTATTTT.

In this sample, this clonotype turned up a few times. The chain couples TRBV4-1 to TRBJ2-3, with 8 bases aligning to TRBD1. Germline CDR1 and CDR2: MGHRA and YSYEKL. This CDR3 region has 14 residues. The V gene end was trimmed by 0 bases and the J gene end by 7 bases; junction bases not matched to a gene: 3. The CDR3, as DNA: TGCGCCAGCAGCCAAGACAGGGGGCAGAATACGCAGTATTTT. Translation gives CASSQDRGQNTQYF.

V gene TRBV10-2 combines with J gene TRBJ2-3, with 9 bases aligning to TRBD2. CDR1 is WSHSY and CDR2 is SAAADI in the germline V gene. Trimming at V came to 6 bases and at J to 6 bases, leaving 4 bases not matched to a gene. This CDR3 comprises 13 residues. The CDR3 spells CASSGTSRDTQYF. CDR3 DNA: TGCGCCAGCAGCGGGACTAGCAGGGATACGCAGTATTTT.

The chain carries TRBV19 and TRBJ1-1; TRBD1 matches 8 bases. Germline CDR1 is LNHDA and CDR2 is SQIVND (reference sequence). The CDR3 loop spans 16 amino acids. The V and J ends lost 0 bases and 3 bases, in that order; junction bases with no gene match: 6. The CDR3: CASSIDQGAPDTEAFF. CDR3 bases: TGTGCCAGTAGTATAGATCAGGGGGCGCCGGACACTGAAGCTTTCTTT.

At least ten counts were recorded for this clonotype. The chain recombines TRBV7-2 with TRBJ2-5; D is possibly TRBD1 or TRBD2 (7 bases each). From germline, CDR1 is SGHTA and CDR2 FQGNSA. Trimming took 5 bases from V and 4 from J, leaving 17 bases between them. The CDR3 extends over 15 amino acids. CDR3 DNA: TGTGCCAGCAGCCCAGACCAGGGGGGGGGAGAGACCCAGTACTTC. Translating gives CASSPDQGGGETQYF.

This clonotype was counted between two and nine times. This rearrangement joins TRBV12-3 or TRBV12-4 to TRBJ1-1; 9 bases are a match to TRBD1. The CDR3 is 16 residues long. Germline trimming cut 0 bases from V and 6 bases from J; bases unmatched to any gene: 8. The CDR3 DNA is TGTGCCAGCAGTTTAGCTTTCGGGACAGGGAAACCTGAAGCTTTCTTT. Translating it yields CASSLAFGTGKPEAFF.

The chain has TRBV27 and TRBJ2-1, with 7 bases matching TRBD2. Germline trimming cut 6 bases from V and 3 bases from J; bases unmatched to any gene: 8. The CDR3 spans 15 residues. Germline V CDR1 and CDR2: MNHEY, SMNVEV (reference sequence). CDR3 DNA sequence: TGTGCCAGCAGCGCCGGGACTAAGGTCTACAATGAGCAGTTCTTC. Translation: CASSAGTKVYNEQFF.

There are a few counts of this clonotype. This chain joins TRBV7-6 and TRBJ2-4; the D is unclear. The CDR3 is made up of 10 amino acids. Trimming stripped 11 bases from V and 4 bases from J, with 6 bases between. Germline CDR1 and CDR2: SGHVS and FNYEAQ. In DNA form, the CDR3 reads TGTGCCCCCCCTAAAAACATTCAGTACTTC. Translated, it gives CAPPKNIQYF. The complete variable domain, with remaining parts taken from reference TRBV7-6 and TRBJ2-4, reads GAGVSQSPRYKVTKRGQDVALRCDPISGHVSLYWYRQALGQGPEFLTYFNYEAQQDKSGLPNDRFSAERPEGSISTLTIQRTEQRDSAMYRCAPPKNIQYFGAGTRLSVL.

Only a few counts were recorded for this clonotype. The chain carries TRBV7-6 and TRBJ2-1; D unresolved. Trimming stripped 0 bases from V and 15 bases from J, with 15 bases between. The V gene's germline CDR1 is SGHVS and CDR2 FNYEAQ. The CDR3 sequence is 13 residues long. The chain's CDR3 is CASSLAASSVPFF. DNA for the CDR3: TGTGCCAGCAGCTTAGCCGCTAGTTCGGTTCCGTTCTTC.

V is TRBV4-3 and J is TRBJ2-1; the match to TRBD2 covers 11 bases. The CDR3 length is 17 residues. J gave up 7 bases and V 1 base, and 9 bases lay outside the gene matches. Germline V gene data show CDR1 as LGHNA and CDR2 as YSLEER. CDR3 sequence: CASSQATTSGRGNEQFF. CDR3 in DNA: TGCGCCAGCAGCCAAGCTACCACTAGCGGGAGAGGAAATGAGCAGTTCTTC.

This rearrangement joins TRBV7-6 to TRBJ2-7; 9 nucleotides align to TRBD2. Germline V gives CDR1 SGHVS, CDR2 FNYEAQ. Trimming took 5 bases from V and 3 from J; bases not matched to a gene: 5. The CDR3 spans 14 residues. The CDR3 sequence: CASSGGLAGYEQYF. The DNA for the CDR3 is TGTGCCAGCAGCGGGGGACTAGCCGGCTACGAGCAGTACTTC.

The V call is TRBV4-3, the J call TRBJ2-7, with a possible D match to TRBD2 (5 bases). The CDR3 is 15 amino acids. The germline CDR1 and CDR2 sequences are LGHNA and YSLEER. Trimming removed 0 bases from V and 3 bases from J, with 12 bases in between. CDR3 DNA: TGCGCCAGCAGCCAAGAAGGGAGCGGAATCTACGAGCAGTACTTC. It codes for CASSQEGSGIYEQYF.

The CDR3 bases are TGCGCCAGCAGTCATCAGGGGCACCAAGAGACCCAGTACTTC. This translates into CASSHQGHQETQYF. The chain employs TRBV5-1 and TRBJ2-5; D might be TRBD1 (6 bases). The CDR3 is made up of 14 amino acids. V lost 5 bases and J 0 bases, leaving 11 bases between the germline ends. CDR1 is SGHRS, CDR2 YFSETQ, per germline.

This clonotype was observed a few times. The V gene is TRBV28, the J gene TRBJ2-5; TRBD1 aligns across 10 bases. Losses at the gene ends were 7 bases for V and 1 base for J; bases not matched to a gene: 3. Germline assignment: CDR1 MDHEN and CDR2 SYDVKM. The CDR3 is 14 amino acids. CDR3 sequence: CASNRDRGQETQYF. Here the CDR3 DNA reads TGTGCCAGCAACCGGGACAGGGGCCAAGAGACCCAGTACTTC.

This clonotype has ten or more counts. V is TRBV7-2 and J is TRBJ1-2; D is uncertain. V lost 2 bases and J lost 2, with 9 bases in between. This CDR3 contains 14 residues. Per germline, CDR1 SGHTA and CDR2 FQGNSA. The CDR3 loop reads CASSLRVMNYGYTF. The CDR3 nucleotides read TGTGCCAGCAGCTTACGAGTAATGAACTATGGCTACACCTTC.

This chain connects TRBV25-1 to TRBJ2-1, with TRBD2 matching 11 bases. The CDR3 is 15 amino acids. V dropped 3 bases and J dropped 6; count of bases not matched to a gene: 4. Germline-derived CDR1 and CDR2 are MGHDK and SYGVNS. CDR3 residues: CASSDPGTSGNEQFF. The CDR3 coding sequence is TGTGCCAGCAGTGATCCAGGGACTAGCGGCAATGAGCAGTTCTTC.

The CDR3 here is CASSLGAGGYDTQYF. In DNA, the CDR3 is TGTGCCAGCAGCTTAGGAGCGGGGGGATATGATACGCAGTATTTT. The gene calls are TRBV11-3 and TRBJ2-3; 9 bases match TRBD2. The trim removed 1 base at V and 6 bases at J, leaving 5 bases unmatched. Germline CDR1 reads SGHNT; CDR2 reads YENEEA. This CDR3 has 15 residues.

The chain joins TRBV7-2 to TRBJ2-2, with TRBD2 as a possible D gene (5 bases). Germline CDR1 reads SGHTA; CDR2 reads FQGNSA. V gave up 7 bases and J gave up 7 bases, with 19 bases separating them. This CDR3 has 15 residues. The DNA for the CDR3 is TGTGCCAGCACGATTGGGCGGGCGCTTAACGGGGAGCTGTTTTTT. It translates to CASTIGRALNGELFF.

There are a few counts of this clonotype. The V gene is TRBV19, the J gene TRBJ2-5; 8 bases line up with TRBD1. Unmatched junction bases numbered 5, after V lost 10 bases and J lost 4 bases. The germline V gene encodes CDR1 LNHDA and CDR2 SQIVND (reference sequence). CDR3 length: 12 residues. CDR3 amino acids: CATGQGGETQYF. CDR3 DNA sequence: TGTGCCACCGGACAGGGTGGAGAGACCCAGTACTTC.

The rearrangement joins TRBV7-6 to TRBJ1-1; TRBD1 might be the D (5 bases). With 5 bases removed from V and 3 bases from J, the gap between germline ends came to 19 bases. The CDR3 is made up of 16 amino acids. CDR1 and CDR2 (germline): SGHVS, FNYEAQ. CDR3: CASSAIAFRAHTEAFF. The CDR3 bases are TGTGCCAGCAGCGCCATCGCCTTCAGGGCCCACACTGAAGCTTTCTTT.

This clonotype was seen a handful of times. CDR3 region: CASSLGYTRNTEAFF. For the CDR3, the DNA is TGCGCCAGCAGCTTGGGATACACAAGGAACACTGAAGCTTTCTTT. The rearrangement links TRBV5-1 to TRBJ1-1; D gene ambiguous. Trimming stripped 0 bases from V and 1 base from J, with 10 bases between. The CDR3 runs 15 residues. From germline, CDR1 is SGHRS and CDR2 YFSETQ.

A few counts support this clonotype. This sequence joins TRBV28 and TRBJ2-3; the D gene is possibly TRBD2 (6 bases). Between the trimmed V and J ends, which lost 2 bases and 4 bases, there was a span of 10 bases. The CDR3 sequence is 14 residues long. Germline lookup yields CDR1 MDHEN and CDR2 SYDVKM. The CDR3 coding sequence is TGTGCCAGCAGTTTAGGGGGGTGGTCAGATACGCAGTATTTT. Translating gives CASSLGGWSDTQYF.

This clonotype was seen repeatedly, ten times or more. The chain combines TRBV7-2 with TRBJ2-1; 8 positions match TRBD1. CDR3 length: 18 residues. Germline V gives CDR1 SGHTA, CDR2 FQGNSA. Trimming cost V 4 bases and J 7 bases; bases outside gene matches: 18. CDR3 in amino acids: CASSSRSRIGQGVNEQFF. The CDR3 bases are TGTGCCAGCAGCTCCCGATCCCGAATAGGACAGGGTGTGAATGAGCAGTTCTTC.

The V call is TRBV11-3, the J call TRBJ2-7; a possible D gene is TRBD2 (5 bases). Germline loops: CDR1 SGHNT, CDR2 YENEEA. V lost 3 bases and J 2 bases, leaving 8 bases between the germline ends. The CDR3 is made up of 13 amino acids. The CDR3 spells CASSLYGTYEQYF. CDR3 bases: TGTGCCAGCAGCTTGTACGGGACCTACGAGCAGTACTTC.

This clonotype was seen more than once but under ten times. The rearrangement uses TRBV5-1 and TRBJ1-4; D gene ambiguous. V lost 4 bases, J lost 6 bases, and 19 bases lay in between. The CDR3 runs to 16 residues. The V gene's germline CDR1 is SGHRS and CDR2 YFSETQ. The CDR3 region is CASSPHAAQLDEKLFF. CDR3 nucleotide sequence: TGCGCCAGCAGCCCGCACGCCGCTCAACTTGATGAAAAACTGTTTTTT. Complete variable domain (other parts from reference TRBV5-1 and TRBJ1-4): KAGVTQTPRYLIKTRGQQVTLSCSPISGHRSVSWYQQTPGQGLQFLFEYFSETQRNKGNFPGRFSGRQFSNSRSEMNVSTLELGDSALYLCASSPHAAQLDEKLFFGSGTQLSVL.

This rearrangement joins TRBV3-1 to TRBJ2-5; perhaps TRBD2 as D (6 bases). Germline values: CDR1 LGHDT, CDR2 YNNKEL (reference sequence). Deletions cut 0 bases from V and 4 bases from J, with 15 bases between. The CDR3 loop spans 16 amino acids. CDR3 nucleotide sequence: TGTGCCAGCAGCCAAGATGGTGGAGGGTTGGTAGAGACCCAGTACTTC. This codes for CASSQDGGGLVETQYF.

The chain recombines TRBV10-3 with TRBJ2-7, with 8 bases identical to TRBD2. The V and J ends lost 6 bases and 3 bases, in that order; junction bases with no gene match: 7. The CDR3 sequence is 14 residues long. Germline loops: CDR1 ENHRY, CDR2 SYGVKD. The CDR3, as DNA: TGTGCCATCAGCTTAGCGGGATATGGCTACGAGCAGTACTTC. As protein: CAISLAGYGYEQYF.

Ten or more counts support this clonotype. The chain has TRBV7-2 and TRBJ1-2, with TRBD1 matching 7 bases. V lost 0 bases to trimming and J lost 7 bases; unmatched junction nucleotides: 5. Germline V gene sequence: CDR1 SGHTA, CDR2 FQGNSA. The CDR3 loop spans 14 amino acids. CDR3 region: CASSLAHRGGGYTF. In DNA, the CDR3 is TGTGCCAGCAGCTTAGCGCACAGGGGCGGTGGCTACACCTTC.

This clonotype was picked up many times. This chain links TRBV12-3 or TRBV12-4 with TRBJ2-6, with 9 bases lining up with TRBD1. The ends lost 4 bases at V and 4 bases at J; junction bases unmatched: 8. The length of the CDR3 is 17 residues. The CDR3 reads CASSSYYRGRGANVLTF. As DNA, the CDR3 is TGTGCCAGCAGTTCCTACTACAGGGGGCGAGGGGCCAACGTCCTGACTTTC.

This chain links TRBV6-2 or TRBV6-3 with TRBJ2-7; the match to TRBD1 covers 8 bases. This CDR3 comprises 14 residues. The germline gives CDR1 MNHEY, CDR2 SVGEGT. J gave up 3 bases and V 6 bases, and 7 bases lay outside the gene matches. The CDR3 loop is CASRRGQVNYEQYF. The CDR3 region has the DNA TGTGCCAGCAGGCGGGGACAGGTAAACTACGAGCAGTACTTC.

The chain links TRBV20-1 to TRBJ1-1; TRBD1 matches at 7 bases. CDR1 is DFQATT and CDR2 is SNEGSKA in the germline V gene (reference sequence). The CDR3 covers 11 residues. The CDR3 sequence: CRAGGDTEAFF. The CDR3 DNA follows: TGCAGGGCAGGGGGTGACACTGAAGCTTTCTTT.

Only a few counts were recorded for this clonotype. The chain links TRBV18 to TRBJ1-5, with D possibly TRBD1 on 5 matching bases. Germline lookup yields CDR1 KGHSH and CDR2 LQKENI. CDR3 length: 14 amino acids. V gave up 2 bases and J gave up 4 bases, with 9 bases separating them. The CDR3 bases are TGTGCCAGCTCACCATCCAGGGAGAATCAGCCCCAGCATTTT. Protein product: CASSPSRENQPQHF.